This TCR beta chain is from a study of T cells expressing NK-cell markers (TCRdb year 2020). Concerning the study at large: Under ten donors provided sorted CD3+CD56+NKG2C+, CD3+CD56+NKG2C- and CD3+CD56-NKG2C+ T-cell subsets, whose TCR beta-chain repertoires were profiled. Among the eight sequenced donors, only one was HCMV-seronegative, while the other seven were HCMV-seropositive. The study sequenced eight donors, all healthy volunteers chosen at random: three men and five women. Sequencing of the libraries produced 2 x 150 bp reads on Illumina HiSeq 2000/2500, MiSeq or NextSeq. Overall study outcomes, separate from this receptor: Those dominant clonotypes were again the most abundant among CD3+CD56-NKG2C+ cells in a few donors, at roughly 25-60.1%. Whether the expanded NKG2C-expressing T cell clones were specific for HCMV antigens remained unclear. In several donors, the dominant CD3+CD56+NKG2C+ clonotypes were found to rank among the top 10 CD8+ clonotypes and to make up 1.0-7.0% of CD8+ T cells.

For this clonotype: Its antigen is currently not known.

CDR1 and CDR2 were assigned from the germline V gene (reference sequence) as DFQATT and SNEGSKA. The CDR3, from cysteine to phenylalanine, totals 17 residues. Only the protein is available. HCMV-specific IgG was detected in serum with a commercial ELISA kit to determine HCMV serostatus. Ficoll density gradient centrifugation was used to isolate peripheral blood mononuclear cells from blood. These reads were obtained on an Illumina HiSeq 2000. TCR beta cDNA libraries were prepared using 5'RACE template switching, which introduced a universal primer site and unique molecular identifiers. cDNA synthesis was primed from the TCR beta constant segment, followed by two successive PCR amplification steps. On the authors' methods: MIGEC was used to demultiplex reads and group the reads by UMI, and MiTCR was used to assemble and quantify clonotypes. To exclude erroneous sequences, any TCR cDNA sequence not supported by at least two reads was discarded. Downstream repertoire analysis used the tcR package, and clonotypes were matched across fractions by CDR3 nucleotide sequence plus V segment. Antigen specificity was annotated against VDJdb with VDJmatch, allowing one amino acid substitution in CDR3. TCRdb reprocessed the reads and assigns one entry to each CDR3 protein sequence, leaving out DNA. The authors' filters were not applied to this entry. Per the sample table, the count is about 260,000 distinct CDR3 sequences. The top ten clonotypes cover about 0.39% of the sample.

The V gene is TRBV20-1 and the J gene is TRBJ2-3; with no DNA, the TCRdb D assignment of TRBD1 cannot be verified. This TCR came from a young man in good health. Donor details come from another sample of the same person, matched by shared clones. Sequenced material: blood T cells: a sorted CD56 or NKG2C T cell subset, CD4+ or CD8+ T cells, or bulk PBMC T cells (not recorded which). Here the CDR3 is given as CSAWTLILDRATDTQYF.